This TCR beta chain derives from a study of blood T cell repertoires in COVID-19. Study in general: There were acute and convalescent COVID-19 samples, and they came from the United States, Italy and Spain.

Profiled with immunoSEQ multiplex PCR; TCRdb holds only in-frame clones, not every one. This sample carries over 200,000 clones, about nine tenths of them seen once, and the ten largest clones take around 6.5%. The germline V and J ends were trimmed by 5 bases and 0 bases, with 11 bases remaining between them. This CDR3 has 15 residues. Germline V gives CDR1 LGHDT, CDR2 YNNKEL (reference sequence). This sequence originates from a man aged 60 to 69 who had recovered from COVID-19. The gene calls are TRBV3-1 (or the pseudogene TRBV3-2) and TRBJ1-3; no clear D gene. Sequencing was carried out using peripheral blood. The DNA for the CDR3 is TGTGCCAGCAGCTCTTGGACTGGCTCTGGAAACACCATATATTTT. Translating gives CASSSWTGSGNTIYF.